This T cell receptor beta chain appears in the sequencing data of a study of T cell responses to AZD1222 COVID-19 vaccine. Whole-study results and caveats: Mapped onto spike, vaccine-associated CD4 TCRs spanned it and were dominant at 160-218 and 743-854. In a largely white British group with more females than males, clonal diversity was possibly underestimated.

Trimming pared 1 base from V and 4 bases from J, leaving 8 bases between. This CDR3 is built from 14 residues. Germline CDR1 reads LNHDA; CDR2 reads SQIVND (reference sequence). Only in-frame clones appear in the TCRdb table, and some are missing; sequencing was by immunoSEQ multiplex PCR. The sample shows approximately 120,000 clones, about 89% of them seen only once. Notes on this clone: Its antigen is undetermined.

The source of this sequence is an adult in good health. Specimen: peripheral blood, collected on day 0 of AZD1222 vaccination. The genes are TRBV19 and TRBJ1-5, with D maybe TRBD1 (5 bases). CDR3 nucleotides: TGTGCCAGTAGTATAGGGGGGAGAAATCAGCCCCAGCATTTT. Encoded protein: CASSIGGRNQPQHF.